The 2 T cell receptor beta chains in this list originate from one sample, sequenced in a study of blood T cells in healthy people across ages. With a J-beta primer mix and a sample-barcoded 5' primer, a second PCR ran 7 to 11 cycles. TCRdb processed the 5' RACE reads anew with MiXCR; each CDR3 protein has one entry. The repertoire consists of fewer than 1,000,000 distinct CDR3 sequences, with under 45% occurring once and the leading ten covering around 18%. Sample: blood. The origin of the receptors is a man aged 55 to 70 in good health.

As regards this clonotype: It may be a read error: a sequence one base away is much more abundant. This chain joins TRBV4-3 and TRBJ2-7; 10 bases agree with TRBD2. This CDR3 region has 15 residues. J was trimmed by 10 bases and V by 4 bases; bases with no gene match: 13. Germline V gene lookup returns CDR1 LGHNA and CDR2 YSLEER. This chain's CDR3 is CASSRSTGTSEAQYF. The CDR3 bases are TGCGCCAGCAGCCGCTCGACCGGGACTAGCGAGGCCCAGTACTTC.

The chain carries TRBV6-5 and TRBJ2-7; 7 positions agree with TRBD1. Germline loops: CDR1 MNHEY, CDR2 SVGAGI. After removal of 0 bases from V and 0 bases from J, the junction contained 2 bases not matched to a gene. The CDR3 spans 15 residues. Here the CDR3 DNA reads TGTGCCAGCAGTTACTCCGGACAGGACTCCTACGAGCAGTACTTC. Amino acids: CASSYSGQDSYEQYF.